Shown below are 2 T cell receptor beta chains from a single sample sequenced in a study of shared clonotypes between healthy human individuals. Clones were read by immunoSEQ multiplex PCR, and TCRdb kept only the in-frame ones, dropping some. The sample holds 2.3 million or so clones, just over 90% seen once. Sequenced sample: naive CD4+ T cells from PBMCs. Subset meaning: CD45RA+ positively selected. The receptors stem from a man between 18 and 29 years old in good health. Some clones in this sample may be carry-over from other donors' samples.

This clone was observed a single time. This chain connects TRBV28 to TRBJ2-7, with 10 bases aligning to TRBD2. The J segment lost 3 bases and the V segment lost 5 bases, leaving 13 bases of the junction unmatched. This CDR3 spans 17 amino acids. CDR1 is MDHEN and CDR2 is SYDVKM in the germline V gene. The CDR3 sequence: CASSPPLSSGSIYEQYF. DNA of the CDR3: TGTGCCAGCAGTCCTCCGTTATCTAGCGGGAGTATCTACGAGCAGTACTTC.

This clone was counted a single time. J is TRBJ1-5 and V is TRBV28; D call uncertain. This CDR3 contains 15 residues. The V end lost 3 bases, the J end lost 6 bases, and 15 bases lay between the germline ends. The V gene's germline CDR1 is MDHEN and CDR2 SYDVKM. DNA for the CDR3: TGTGCCAGCAGTTTGACCCACGTGGGCGCTCAGCCCCAGCATTTT. As protein: CASSLTHVGAQPQHF.